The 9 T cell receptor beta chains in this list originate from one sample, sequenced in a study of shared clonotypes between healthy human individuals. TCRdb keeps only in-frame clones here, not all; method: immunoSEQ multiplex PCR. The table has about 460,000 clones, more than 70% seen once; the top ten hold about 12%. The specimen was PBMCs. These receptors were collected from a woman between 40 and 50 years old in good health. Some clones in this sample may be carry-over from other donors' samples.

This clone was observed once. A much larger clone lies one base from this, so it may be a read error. The CDR3 coding sequence is TGTGCCAGCAGCCCCGGACAGGGTGGGAATTCACCCCTCCACTTT. Translation: CASSPGQGGNSPLHF. The gene calls are TRBV2 and TRBJ1-6, with 8 bases matching TRBD1. The length of the CDR3 is 15 residues. The J segment lost 7 bases and the V segment lost 6 bases, leaving 8 bases of the junction unmatched. Germline V lookup: CDR1 SNHLY, CDR2 FYNNEI.

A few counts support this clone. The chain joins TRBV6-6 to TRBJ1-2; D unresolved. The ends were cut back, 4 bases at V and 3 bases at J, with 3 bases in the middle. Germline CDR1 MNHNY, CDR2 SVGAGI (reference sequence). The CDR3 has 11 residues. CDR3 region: CASSSDYGYTF. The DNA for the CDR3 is TGTGCCAGCAGTTCCGACTATGGCTACACCTTC.

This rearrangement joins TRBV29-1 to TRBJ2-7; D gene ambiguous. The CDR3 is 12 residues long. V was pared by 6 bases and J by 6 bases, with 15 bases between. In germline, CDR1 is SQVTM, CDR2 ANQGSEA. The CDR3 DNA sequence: TGCAGCGTGCAGACCCTACTGGGCGAGCAGTACTTC. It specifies CSVQTLLGEQYF.

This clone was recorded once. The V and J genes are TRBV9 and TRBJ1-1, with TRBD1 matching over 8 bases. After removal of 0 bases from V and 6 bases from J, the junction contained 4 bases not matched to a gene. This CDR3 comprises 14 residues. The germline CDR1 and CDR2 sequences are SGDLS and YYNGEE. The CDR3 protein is CASSVDLGQAEAFF. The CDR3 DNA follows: TGTGCCAGCAGCGTAGATTTGGGACAGGCTGAAGCTTTCTTT. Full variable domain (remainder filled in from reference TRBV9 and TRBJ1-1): DSGVTQTPKHLITATGQRVTLRCSPRSGDLSVYWYQQSLDQGLQFLIQYYNGEERAKGNILERFSAQQFPDLHSELNLSSLELGDSALYFCASSVDLGQAEAFFGQGTRLTVV.

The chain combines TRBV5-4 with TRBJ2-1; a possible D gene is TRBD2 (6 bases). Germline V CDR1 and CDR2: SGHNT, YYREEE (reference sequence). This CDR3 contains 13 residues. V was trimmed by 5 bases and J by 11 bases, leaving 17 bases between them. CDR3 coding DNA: TGTGCCAGCAGGGGGCTGGGTAGCGGCCAGCAGTTCTTC. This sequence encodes CASRGLGSGQQFF.

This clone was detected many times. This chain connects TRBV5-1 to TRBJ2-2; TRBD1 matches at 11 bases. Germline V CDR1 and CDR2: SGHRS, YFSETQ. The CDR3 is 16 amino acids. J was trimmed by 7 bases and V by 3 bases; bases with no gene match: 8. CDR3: CASSWTGGVKVGELFF. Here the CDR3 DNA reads TGCGCCAGCAGCTGGACAGGGGGCGTTAAAGTCGGGGAGCTGTTTTTT.

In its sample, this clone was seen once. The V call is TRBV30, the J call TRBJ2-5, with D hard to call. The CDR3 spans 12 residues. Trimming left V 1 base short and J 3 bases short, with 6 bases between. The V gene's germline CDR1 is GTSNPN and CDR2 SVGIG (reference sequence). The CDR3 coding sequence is TGTGCCTGGAGTGGGGCGGAAGAGACCCAGTACTTC. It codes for CAWSGAEETQYF.

The CDR3 protein is CASSPSRDRSYEQYF. Here the CDR3 DNA reads TGTGCCAGCAGTCCATCCAGGGACAGATCCTACGAGCAGTACTTC. The V gene is TRBV27, the J gene TRBJ2-7; 7 bases agree with TRBD1. Germline trimming cut 5 bases from V and 1 base from J; bases unmatched to any gene: 8. This CDR3 spans 15 amino acids. CDR1 MNHEY and CDR2 SMNVEV come from the germline V gene (reference sequence).

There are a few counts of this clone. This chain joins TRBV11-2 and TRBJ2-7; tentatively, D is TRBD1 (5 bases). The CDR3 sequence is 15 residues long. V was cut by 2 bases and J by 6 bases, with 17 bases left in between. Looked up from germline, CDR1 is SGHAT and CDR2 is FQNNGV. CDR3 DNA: TGTGCCAGCAGCTTATTTGCAGGGTCAGTAGGCGAGCAGTACTTC. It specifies CASSLFAGSVGEQYF.